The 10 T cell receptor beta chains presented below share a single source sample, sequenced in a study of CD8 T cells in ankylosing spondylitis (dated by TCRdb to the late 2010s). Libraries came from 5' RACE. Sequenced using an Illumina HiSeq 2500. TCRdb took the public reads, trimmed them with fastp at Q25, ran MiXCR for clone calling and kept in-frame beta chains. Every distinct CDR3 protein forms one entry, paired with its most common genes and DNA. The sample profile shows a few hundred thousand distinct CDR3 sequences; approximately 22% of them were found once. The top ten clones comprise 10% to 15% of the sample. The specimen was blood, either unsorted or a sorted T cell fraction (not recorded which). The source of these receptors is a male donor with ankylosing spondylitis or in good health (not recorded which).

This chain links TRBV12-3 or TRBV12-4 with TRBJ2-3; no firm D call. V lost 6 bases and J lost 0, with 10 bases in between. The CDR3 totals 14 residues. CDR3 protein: CASSLTPSTDTQYF. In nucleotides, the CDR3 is TGTGCCAGCAGCTTAACACCGAGCACAGATACGCAGTATTTT.

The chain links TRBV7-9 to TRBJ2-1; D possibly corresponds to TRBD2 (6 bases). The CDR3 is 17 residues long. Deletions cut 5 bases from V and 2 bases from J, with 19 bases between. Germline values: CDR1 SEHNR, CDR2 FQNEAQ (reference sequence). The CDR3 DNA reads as TGTGCCAGCAGCCCGGCCGGAGGGGAGTCGGCCTACAATGAGCAGTTCTTC. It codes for CASSPAGGESAYNEQFF.

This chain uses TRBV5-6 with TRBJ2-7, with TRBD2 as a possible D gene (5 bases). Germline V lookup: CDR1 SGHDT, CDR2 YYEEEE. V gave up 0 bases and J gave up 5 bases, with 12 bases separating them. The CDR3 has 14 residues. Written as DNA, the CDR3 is TGTGCCAGCAGCTTGGGCCTAGCTAAGGACGAGCAGTACTTC. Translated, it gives CASSLGLAKDEQYF.

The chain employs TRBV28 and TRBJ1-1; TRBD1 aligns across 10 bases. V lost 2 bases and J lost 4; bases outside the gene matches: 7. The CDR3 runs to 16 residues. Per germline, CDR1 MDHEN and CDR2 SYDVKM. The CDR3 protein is CASSLPQRTGGTEAFF. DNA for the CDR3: TGTGCCAGCAGTTTACCCCAAAGGACAGGGGGCACTGAAGCTTTCTTT.

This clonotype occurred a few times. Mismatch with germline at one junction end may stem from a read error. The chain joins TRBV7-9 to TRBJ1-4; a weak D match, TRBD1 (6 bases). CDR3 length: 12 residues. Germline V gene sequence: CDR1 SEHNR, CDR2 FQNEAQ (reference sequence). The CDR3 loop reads CASSEGSGASLF. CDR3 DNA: TGTGCCAGCAGCGAGGGGTCAGGGGCTTCACTTTTT.

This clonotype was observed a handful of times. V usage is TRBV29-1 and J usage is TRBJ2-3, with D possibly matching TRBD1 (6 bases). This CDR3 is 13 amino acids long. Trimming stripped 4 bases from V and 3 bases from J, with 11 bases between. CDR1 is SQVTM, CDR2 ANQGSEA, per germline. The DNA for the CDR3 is TGCAGCGTTGTGTCAGGGGAAACAGATACGCAGTATTTT. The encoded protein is CSVVSGETDTQYF.

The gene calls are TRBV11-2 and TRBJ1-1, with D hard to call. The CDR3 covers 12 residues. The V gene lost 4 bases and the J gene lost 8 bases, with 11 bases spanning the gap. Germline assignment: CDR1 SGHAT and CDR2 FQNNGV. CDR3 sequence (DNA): TGTGCCAGCAGCTCCACCGGGAAAGAAGCTTTCTTT. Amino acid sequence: CASSSTGKEAFF. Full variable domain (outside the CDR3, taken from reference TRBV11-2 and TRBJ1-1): EAGVAQSPRYKIIEKRQSVAFWCNPISGHATLYWYQQILGQGPKLLIQFQNNGVVDDSQLPKDRFSAERLKGVDSTLKIQPAKLEDSAVYLCASSSTGKEAFFGQGTRLTVV.

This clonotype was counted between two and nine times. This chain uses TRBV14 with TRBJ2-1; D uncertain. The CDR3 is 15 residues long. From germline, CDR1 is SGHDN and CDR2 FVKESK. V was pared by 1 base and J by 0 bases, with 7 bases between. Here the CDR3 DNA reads TGTGCCAGCAGCCAAGGGGCCAGCTCCTACAATGAGCAGTTCTTC. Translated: CASSQGASSYNEQFF. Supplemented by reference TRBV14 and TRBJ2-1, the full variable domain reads EAGVTQFPSHSVIEKGQTVTLRCDPISGHDNLYWYRRVMGKEIKFLLHFVKESKQDESGMPNNRFLAERTGGTYSTLKVQPAELEDSGVYFCASSQGASSYNEQFFGPGTRLTVL.

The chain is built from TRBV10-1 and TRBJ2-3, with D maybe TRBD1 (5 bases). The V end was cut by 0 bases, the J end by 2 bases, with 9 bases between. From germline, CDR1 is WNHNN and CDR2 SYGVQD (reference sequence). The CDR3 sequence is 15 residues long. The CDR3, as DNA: TGCGCCAGCAGTGAGTCGTTGGGGCCCACAGATACGCAGTATTTT. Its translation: CASSESLGPTDTQYF.

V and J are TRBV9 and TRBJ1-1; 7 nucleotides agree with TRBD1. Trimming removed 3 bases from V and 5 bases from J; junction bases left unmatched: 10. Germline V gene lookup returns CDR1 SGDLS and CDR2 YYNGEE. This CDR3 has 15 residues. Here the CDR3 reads CASSASGTVTTEAFF. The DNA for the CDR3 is TGTGCCAGCAGCGCCAGCGGGACAGTGACTACTGAAGCTTTCTTT. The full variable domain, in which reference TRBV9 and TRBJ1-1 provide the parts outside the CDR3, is DSGVTQTPKHLITATGQRVTLRCSPRSGDLSVYWYQQSLDQGLQFLIQYYNGEERAKGNILERFSAQQFPDLHSELNLSSLELGDSALYFCASSASGTVTTEAFFGQGTRLTVV.